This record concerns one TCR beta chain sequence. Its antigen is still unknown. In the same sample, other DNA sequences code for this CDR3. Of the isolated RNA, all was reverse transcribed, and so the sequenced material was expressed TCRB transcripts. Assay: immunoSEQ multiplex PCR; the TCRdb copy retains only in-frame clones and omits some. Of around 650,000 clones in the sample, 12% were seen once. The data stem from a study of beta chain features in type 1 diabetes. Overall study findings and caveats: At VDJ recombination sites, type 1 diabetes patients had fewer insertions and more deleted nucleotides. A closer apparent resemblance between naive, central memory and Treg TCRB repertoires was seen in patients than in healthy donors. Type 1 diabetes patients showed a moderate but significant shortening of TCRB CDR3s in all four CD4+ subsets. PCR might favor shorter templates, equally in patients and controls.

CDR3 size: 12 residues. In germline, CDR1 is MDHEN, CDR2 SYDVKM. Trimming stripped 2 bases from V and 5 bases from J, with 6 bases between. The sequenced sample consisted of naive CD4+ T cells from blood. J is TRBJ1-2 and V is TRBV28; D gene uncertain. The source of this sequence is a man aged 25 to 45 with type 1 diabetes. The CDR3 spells CASSLGDYGYTF. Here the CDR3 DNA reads TGTGCCAGCAGTTTAGGAGATTATGGCTACACCTTC.